This T cell receptor (beta chain) appears in the sequencing data of a study of cytomegalovirus exposure and HLA in healthy donors. Whole-study findings and limits: V- and J-gene trimming of TCR beta was linked (in a later analysis) to a missense DCLRE1C variant.

The PCR employed 60 Vbeta primers together with 13 Jbeta primers. TCRdb's table, derived via immunoSEQ multiplex PCR, lists solely in-frame clones and lacks some. The sample gives about 180,000 clones, over 75% of which show up once; about 6.4% is in the top ten. Concerning this clone: Its target is not known.

The TCR sequence derives from a man aged 40-49 years in good health and CMV-seropositive. Sequencing used PBMCs.

CDR3: CASSLGQTYGYTF. CDR3 bases: TGTGCCAGCAGCTTAGGACAGACCTATGGCTACACCTTC. The chain is built from TRBV11-3 and TRBJ1-2; D possibly corresponds to TRBD1 (5 bases). Germline CDR1 reads SGHNT; CDR2 reads YENEEA. The CDR3 is 13 amino acids. Trimming stripped 1 base from V and 4 bases from J, with 7 bases between.